These 3 T cell receptor beta chains were sequenced from one sample in a study of OX40 agonist ivuxolimab in advanced cancers. Generated by immunoSEQ multiplex PCR, the TCRdb table keeps only in-frame clones and is missing some. Of around 64,000 clones listed, about 90% are singletons. Sequenced material: CD4+ or CD8+ T cells sorted from blood, taken in a trial of the OX40 agonist ivuxolimab. The receptors here all came from an adult with an advanced solid tumor such as melanoma, head and neck, liver or kidney cancer.

V usage is TRBV6-1 and J usage is TRBJ2-6, with TRBD1 identical over 8 bases. The ends lost 1 base at V and 3 bases at J; junction bases unmatched: 2. Germline CDR1 MNHNS, CDR2 SASEGT. CDR3 length: 16 amino acids. CDR3 in amino acids: CASSEGTGYGANVLTF. CDR3 bases: TGTGCCAGCAGTGAAGGGACAGGGTATGGGGCCAACGTCCTGACTTTC.

The chain carries TRBV15 and TRBJ1-1, with unresolved D. The CDR3 runs to 14 residues. Deletions cut 0 bases from V and 5 bases from J, with 10 bases between. CDR1 is LNHNV and CDR2 is YYDKDF in the germline V gene (reference sequence). This chain's CDR3 is CATSRERFQTEAFF. CDR3 DNA: TGTGCCACCAGCAGAGAACGTTTCCAGACTGAAGCTTTCTTT.

V gene TRBV7-2 combines with J gene TRBJ2-7; TRBD1 agrees at 9 bases. The V and J ends lost 4 bases and 3 bases, in that order; junction bases with no gene match: 1. CDR3 length: 13 residues. The germline V gene encodes CDR1 SGHTA and CDR2 FQGNSA. The DNA of the CDR3 is TGTGCCAGCAGCTCGGACAGGGGCTACGAGCAGTACTTC. It specifies CASSSDRGYEQYF.